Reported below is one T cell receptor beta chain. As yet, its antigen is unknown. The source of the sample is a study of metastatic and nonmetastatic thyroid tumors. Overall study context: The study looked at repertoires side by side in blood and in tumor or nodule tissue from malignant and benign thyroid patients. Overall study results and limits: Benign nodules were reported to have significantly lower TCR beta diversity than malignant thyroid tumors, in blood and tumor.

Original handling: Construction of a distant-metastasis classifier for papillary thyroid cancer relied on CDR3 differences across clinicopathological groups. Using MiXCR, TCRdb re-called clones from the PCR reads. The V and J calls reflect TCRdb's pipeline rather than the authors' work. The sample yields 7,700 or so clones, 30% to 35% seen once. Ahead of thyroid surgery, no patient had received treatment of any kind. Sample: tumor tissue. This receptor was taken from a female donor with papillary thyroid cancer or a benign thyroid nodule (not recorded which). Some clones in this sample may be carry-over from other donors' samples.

Here the CDR3 reads CASSYSDSYGYTF. In nucleotides, the CDR3 is TGTGCCAGCAGTTACTCTGACAGCTATGGCTACACCTTC. V is TRBV6-2 or TRBV6-3 and J is TRBJ1-2, with D possibly TRBD1 on 5 matching bases. V dropped 0 bases and J dropped 4 bases, with 6 bases sitting between them. This CDR3 spans 13 amino acids. CDR1 and CDR2 from the germline V gene are MNHEY and SVGEGT.